This paragraph reports one TCR beta chain. Its target is unknown. The data are from a study of graft-versus-host responses after intestinal transplantation. Background on the study: Anti-thymocyte globulin induction was given to all recipients, followed by tacrolimus and steroids for approximately three years.

The data were produced by immunoSEQ multiplex PCR, yet TCRdb's version contains in-frame clones alone and is incomplete. The sample includes about 100,000 clones, over 75% of them seen just once. Overall study findings and caveats: Allografts from individuals with graft-donor T cell macrochimerism displayed high graft-versus-host to host-versus-graft clonal ratios.

V shed 0 bases, J shed 2 bases, and the junction held 4 bases outside the gene matches. In germline, CDR1 is SGDLS, CDR2 YYNGEE. The CDR3 contains 16 residues. This chain uses TRBV9 with TRBJ2-3, with TRBD2 matching 9 bases. The sequence derives from a human donor who was the organ donor for an intestinal transplant. Sequencing was performed on unstimulated CD4+ T cells sorted from spleen or lymph node cells, taken before transplant. CDR3 residues: CASSVGASGDTDTQYF. Here the CDR3 DNA reads TGTGCCAGCAGCGTAGGCGCTAGCGGGGACACAGATACGCAGTATTTT.